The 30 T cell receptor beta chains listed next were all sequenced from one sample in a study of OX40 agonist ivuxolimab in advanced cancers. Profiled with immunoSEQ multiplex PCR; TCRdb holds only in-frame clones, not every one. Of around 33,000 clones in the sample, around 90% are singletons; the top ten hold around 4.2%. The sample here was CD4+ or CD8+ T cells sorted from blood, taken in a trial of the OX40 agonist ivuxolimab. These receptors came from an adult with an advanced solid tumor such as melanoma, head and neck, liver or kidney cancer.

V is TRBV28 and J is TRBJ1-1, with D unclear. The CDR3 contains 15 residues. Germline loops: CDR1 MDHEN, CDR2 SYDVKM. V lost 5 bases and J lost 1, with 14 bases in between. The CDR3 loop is CASSPARQWNTEAFF. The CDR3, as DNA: TGTGCCAGCAGTCCCGCCCGGCAATGGAACACTGAAGCTTTCTTT. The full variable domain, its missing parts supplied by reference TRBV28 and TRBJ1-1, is DVKVTQSSRYLVKRTGEKVFLECVQDMDHENMFWYRQDPGLGLRLIYFSYDVKMKEKGDIPEGYSVSREKKERFSLILESASTNQTSMYLCASSPARQWNTEAFFGQGTRLTVV.

Here the CDR3 reads CATSREGGMNTEAFF. DNA for the CDR3: TGTGCCACCAGCAGAGAAGGGGGCATGAACACTGAAGCTTTCTTT. J is TRBJ1-1 and V is TRBV15, with 7 bases aligning to TRBD1. The length of the CDR3 is 15 residues. CDR1 and CDR2 (germline): LNHNV, YYDKDF (reference sequence). V lost 0 bases and J lost 0; bases outside the gene matches: 1.

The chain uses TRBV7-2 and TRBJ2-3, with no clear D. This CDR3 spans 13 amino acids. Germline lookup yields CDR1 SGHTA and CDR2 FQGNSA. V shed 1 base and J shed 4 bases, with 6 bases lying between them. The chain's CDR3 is CASSLDHADTQYF. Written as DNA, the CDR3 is TGTGCCAGCAGCTTAGATCACGCAGATACGCAGTATTTT.

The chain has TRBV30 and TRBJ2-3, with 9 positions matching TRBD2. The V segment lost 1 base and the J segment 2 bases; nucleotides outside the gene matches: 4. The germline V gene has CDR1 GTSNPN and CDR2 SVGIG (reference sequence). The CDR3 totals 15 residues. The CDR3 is CAWSDLAGFTDTQYF. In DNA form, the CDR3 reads TGTGCCTGGAGTGACCTAGCGGGGTTCACAGATACGCAGTATTTT.

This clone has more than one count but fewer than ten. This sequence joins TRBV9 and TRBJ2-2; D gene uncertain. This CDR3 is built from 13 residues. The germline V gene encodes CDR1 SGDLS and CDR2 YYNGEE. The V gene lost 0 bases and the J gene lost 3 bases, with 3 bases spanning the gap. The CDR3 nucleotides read TGTGCCAGCAGCGTAGAGTACACCGGGGAGCTGTTTTTT. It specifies CASSVEYTGELFF.

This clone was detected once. CDR3 in amino acids: CASSQGTGEYEQYF. DNA of the CDR3: TGCGCCAGCAGCCAAGGGACAGGGGAATACGAGCAGTACTTC. The chain joins TRBV5-1 to TRBJ2-5; 10 nucleotides line up with TRBD1. The end of the DNA aligns better with TRBJ2-7, so the J call may be wrong. CDR1 and CDR2 from the germline V gene are SGHRS and YFSETQ. The CDR3 has 14 amino acids.

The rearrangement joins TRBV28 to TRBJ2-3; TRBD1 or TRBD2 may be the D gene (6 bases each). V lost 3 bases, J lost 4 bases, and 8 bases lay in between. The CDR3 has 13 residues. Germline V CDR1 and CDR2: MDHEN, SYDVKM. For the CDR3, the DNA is TGTGCCAGCAGTTTGGGGGGCCCAGATACGCAGTATTTT. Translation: CASSLGGPDTQYF.

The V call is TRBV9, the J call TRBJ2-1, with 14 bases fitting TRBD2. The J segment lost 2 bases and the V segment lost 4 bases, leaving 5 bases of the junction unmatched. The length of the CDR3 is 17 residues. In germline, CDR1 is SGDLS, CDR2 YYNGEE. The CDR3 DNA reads TGTGCCAGCAGCCTGGGACTAGCGGGAGCCCCCTACAATGAGCAGTTCTTC. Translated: CASSLGLAGAPYNEQFF.

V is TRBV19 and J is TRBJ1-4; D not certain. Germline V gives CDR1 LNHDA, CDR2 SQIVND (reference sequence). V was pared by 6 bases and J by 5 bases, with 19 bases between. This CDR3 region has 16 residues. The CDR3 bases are TGTGCCAGTAGAAATGGACGGCTCTCACAGAATGAAAAACTGTTTTTT. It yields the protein CASRNGRLSQNEKLFF. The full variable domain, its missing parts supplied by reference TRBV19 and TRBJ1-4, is DGGITQSPKYLFRKEGQNVTLSCEQNLNHDAMYWYRQDPGQGLRLIYYSQIVNDFQKGDIAEGYSVSREKKESFPLTVTSAQKNPTAFYLCASRNGRLSQNEKLFFGSGTQLSVL.

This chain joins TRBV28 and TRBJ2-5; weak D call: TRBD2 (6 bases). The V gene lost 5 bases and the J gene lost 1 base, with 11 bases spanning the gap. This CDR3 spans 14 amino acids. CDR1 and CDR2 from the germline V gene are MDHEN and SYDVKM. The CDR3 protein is CASSTWTIQETQYF. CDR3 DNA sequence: TGTGCCAGCAGTACCTGGACTATCCAAGAGACCCAGTACTTC. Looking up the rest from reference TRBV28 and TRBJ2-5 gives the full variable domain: DVKVTQSSRYLVKRTGEKVFLECVQDMDHENMFWYRQDPGLGLRLIYFSYDVKMKEKGDIPEGYSVSREKKERFSLILESASTNQTSMYLCASSTWTIQETQYFGPGTRLLVL.

The CDR3, as DNA: TGTGCCAGCATCCCACCTGGCCCGGTGAACACTGAAGCTTTCTTT. Protein sequence: CASIPPGPVNTEAFF. This chain connects TRBV28 to TRBJ1-1; D call uncertain. Germline V gives CDR1 MDHEN, CDR2 SYDVKM. This CDR3 comprises 15 residues. V gave up 7 bases and J gave up 0 bases, with 15 bases separating them.

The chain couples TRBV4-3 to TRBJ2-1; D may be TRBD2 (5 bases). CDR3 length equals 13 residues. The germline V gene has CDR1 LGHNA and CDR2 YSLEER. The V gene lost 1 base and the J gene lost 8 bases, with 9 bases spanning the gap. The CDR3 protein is CASSQGTGDEQFF. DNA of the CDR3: TGCGCCAGCAGCCAAGGGACCGGGGATGAGCAGTTCTTC.

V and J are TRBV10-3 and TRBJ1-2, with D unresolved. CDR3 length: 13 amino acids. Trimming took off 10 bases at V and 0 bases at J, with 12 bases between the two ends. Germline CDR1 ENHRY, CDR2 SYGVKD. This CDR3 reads CASKEGTNYGYTF. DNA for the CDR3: TGTGCCAGCAAGGAGGGTACTAACTATGGCTACACCTTC.

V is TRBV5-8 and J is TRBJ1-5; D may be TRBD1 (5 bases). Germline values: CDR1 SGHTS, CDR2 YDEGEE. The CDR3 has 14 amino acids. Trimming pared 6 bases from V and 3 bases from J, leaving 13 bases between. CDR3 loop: CASTKGLTNQPQHF. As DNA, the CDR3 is TGTGCCAGCACCAAGGGACTTACCAATCAGCCCCAGCATTTT.

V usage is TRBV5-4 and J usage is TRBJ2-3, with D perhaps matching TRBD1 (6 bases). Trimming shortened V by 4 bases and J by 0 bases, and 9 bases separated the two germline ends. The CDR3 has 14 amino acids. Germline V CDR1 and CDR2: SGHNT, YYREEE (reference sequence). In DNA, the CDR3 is TGTGCCAGCAGCCTGGGGGCTAGCACAGATACGCAGTATTTT. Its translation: CASSLGASTDTQYF.

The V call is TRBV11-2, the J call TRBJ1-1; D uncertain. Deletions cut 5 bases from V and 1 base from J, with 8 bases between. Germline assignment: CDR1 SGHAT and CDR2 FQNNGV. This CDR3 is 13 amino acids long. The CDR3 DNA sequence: TGTGCCAGCAGCCCCGGGCGGAACACTGAAGCTTTCTTT. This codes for CASSPGRNTEAFF.

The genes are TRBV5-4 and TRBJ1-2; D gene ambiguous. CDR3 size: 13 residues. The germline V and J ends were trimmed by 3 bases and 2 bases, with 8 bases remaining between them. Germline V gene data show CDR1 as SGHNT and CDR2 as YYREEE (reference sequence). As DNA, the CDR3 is TGTGCCAGCAGCTCCGGACGGAACTATGGCTACACCTTC. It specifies CASSSGRNYGYTF.

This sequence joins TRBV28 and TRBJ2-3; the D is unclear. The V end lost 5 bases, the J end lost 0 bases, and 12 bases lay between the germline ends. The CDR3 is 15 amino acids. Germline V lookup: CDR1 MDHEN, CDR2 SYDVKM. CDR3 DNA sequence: TGTGCCAGCAGTCCGCCCGGTGGTAGCACAGATACGCAGTATTTT. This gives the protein CASSPPGGSTDTQYF. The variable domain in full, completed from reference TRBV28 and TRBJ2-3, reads DVKVTQSSRYLVKRTGEKVFLECVQDMDHENMFWYRQDPGLGLRLIYFSYDVKMKEKGDIPEGYSVSREKKERFSLILESASTNQTSMYLCASSPPGGSTDTQYFGPGTRLTVL.

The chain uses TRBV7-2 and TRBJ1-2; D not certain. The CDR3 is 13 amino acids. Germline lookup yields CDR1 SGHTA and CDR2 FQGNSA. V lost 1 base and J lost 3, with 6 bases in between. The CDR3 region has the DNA TGTGCCAGCAGCTTAGGGACGGACTATGGCTACACCTTC. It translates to CASSLGTDYGYTF.

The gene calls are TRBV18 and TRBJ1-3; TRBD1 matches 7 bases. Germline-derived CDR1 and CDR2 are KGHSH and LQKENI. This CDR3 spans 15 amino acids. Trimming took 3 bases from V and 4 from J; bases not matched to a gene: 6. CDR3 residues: CASSPPGGQGNTIYF. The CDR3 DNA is TGTGCCAGCTCACCGCCCGGGGGACAGGGAAACACCATATATTTT.

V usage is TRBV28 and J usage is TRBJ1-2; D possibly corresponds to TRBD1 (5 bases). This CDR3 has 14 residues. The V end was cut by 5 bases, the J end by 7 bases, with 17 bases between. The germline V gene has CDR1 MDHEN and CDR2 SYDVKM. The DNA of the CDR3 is TGTGCCAGCAGTCCTCATCCTACCGACAGTGGCTACACCTTC. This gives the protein CASSPHPTDSGYTF.

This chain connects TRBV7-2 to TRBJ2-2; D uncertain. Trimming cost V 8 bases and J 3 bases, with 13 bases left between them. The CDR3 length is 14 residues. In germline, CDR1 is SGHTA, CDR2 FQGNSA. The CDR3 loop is CASSEQLHTGELFF. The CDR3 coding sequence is TGTGCCAGCTCCGAACAGCTTCACACCGGGGAGCTGTTTTTT.

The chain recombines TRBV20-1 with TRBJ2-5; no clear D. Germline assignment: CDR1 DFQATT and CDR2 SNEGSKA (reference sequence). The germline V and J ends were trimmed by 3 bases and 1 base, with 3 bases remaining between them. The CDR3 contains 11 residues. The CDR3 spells CSASPQETQYF. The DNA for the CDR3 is TGCAGTGCTAGCCCCCAAGAGACCCAGTACTTC.

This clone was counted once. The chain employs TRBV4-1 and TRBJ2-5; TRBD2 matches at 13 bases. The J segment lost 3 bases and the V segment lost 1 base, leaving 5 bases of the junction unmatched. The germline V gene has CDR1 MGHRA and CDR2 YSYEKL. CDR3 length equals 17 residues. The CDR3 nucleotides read TGCGCCAGCAGCCAAGCGGCAGGACTAGCGGGAGAAGAGACCCAGTACTTC. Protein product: CASSQAAGLAGEETQYF.

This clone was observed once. CDR3 coding DNA: TGTGCCAGCAGAGGCTACTCTGGAAACACCATATATTTT. This encodes CASRGYSGNTIYF. The chain couples TRBV28 to TRBJ1-3; no clear D. Trimming left V 6 bases short and J 0 bases short, with 6 bases between. The CDR3 loop spans 13 amino acids. Germline-derived CDR1 and CDR2 are MDHEN and SYDVKM.

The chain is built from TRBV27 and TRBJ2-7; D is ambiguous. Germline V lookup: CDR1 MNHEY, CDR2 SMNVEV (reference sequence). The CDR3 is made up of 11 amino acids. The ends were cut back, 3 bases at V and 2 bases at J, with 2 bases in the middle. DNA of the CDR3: TGTGCCAGCAGTTTTACCTACGAGCAGTACTTC. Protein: CASSFTYEQYF.

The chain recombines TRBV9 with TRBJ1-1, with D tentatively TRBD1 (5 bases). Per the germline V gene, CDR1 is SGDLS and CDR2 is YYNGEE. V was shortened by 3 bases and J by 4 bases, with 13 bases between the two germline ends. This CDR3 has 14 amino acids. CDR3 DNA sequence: TGTGCCAGCAGCGCCCAGACAGAGTCCACTGAAGCTTTCTTT. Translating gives CASSAQTESTEAFF.

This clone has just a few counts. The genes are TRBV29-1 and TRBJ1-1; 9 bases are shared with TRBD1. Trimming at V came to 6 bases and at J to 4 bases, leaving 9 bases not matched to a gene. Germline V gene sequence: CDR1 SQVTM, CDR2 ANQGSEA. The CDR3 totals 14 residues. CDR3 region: CSVVGTGTLTEAFF. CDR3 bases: TGCAGCGTGGTCGGGACAGGGACGCTCACTGAAGCTTTCTTT.

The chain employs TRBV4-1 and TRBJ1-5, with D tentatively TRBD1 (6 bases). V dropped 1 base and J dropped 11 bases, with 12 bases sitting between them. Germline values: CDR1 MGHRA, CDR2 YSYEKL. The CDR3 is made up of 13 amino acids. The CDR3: CASSQAQGQTQHF. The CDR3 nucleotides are TGCGCCAGCAGCCAAGCCCAGGGACAAACCCAGCATTTT.

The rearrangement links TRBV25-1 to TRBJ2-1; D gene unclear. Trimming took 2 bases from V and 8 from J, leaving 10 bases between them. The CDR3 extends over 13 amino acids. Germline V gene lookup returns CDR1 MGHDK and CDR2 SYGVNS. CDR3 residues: CASSEIDSDEQFF. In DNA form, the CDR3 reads TGTGCCAGCAGTGAAATCGACTCGGATGAGCAGTTCTTC.